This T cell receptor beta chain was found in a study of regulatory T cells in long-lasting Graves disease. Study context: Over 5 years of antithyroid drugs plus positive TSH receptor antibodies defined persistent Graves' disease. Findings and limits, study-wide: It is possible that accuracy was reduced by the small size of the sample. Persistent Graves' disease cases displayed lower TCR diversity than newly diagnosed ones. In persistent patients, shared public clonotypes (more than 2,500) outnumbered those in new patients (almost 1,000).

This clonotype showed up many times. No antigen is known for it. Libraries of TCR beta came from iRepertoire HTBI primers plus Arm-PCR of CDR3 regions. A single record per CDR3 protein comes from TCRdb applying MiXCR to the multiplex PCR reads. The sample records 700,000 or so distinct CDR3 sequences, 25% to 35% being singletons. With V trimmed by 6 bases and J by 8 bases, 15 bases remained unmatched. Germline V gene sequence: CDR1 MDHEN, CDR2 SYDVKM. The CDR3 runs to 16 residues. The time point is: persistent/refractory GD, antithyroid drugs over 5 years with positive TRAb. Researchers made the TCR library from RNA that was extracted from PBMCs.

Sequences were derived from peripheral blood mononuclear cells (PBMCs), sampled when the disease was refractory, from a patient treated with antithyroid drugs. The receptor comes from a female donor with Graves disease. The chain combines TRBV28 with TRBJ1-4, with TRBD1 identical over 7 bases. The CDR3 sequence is CASSLLDRAFGEKLFF. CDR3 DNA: TGTGCCAGCAGCTTACTTGACAGGGCTTTTGGGGAAAAACTGTTTTTT.